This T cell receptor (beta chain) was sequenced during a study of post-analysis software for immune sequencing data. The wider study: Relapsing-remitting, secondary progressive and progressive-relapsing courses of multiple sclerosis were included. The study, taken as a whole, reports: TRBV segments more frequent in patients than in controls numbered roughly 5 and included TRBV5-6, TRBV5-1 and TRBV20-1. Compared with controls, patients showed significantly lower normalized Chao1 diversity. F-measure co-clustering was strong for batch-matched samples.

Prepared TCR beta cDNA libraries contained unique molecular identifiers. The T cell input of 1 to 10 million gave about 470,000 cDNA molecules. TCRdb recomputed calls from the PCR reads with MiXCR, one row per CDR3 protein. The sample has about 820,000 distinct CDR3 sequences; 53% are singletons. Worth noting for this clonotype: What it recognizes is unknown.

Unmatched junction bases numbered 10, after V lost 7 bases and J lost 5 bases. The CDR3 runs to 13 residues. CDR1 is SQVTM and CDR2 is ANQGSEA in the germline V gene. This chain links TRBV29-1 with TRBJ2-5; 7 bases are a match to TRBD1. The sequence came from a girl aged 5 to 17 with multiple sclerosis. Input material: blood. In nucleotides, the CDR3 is TGCAGCGCTCACGCGACAGGGCGGGAGACCCAGTACTTC. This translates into CSAHATGRETQYF.